Presented here are 23 T cell receptor beta chains from one specimen sequenced in a study of T cells in Graves' hyperthyroidism and ophthalmopathy. Amplification yielded TCR beta CDR3 regions, with RNA transcripts as the source. The HTBI set primed first-round TCR CDR3 RT-PCR. MiXCR, applied by TCRdb to the multiplex PCR reads, yields one record per CDR3 protein. The sample shows about 480,000 distinct CDR3 sequences, over 13% of them seen only once. Sequencing used blood. Receptor source: a woman in her late teens or twenties with Graves' hyperthyroidism.

This clonotype was seen many times. The J gene is TRBJ2-7, the V gene TRBV7-9; no firm D call. The CDR3 has 14 residues. Germline assignment: CDR1 SEHNR and CDR2 FQNEAQ (reference sequence). The V gene lost 5 bases and the J gene lost 9 bases, with 20 bases spanning the gap. The DNA of the CDR3 is TGTGCCAGCAGCCAGCCCGTATCCACATTGGGGCAGTACGTC. Protein sequence: CASSQPVSTLGQYV.

The chain employs TRBV12-3 or TRBV12-4 and TRBJ2-4; D is perhaps TRBD1 (5 bases). V gave up 6 bases and J gave up 2 bases, with 11 bases separating them. The CDR3 extends over 14 amino acids. This CDR3 is CASRTDSTKNIQYF. The DNA of the CDR3 is TGTGCCAGCAGAACTGACAGTACCAAAAACATTCAGTACTTC.

Ten or more counts support this clonotype. The chain combines TRBV12-3 or TRBV12-4 with TRBJ2-1; D may be TRBD1 (5 bases). With 4 bases removed from V and 10 bases from J, the gap between germline ends came to 20 bases. The CDR3 has 15 residues. The CDR3 here is CASSSPRARRSEQFF. The CDR3 DNA reads as TGTGCCAGCAGTTCCCCCAGGGCGAGAAGGTCCGAGCAGTTCTTC.

This clonotype was seen only a few times. The chain is built from TRBV6-5 and TRBJ1-4, with D uncertain. Trimming pared 6 bases from V and 8 bases from J, leaving 19 bases between. The V gene's germline CDR1 is MNHEY and CDR2 SVGAGI. The CDR3 runs to 15 residues. In DNA form, the CDR3 reads TGTGCCAGCAGCTCCTCCCAGTCGGGAAGGGAAAAACTGTTTTTT. It specifies CASSSSQSGREKLFF.

This clonotype was detected many times. The genes are TRBV20-1 and TRBJ2-7, with TRBD1 matching 9 bases. The CDR3 consists of 15 residues. Looked up from germline, CDR1 is DFQATT and CDR2 is SNEGSKA (reference sequence). V trimming: 6 bases; J trimming: 4 bases; junction bases outside the gene matches: 13. The CDR3: CSADARDRELYEQYF. In DNA form, the CDR3 reads TGCAGTGCGGATGCCCGGGACAGGGAATTGTACGAGCAGTACTTC.

V usage is TRBV11-3 and J usage is TRBJ2-3; maybe TRBD2 (5 bases). V lost 4 bases, J lost 4 bases, and 15 bases lay in between. This CDR3 region has 15 residues. Germline values: CDR1 SGHNT, CDR2 YENEEA. CDR3 nucleotides: TGTGCCAGCAGCTGGCTGGGTGGGAGCGCAGATACGCAGTATTTT. This translates into CASSWLGGSADTQYF. Based on the CDR3 plus reference TRBV11-3 and TRBJ2-3, the full variable domain is EAGVVQSPRYKIIEKKQPVAFWCNPISGHNTLYWYLQNLGQGPELLIRYENEEAVDDSQLPKDRFSAERLKGVDSTLKIQPAELGDSAVYLCASSWLGGSADTQYFGPGTRLTVL.

This clonotype has just a few counts. Germline and junction disagree at one end, which may indicate a read error. The CDR3 region is CVSGPGTLAGEKLFF. Here the CDR3 DNA reads TGTGTCAGCGGGCCGGGGACGCTGGCGGGTGAAAAACTGTTTTTT. The chain couples TRBV27 to TRBJ1-4, with D tentatively TRBD1 (5 bases). The CDR3 contains 15 residues. CDR1 MNHEY and CDR2 SMNVEV come from the germline V gene (reference sequence).

This clonotype was counted ten times or more. The chain has TRBV3-1 and TRBJ1-3, with no clear D. Germline V gene lookup returns CDR1 LGHDT and CDR2 YNNKEL (reference sequence). V dropped 3 bases and J dropped 8 bases, with 11 bases sitting between them. This CDR3 is built from 13 residues. The CDR3 reads CASSHGVIDTIYF. The CDR3 nucleotides read TGTGCCAGCAGCCACGGGGTGATCGACACCATATATTTT.

This clonotype was counted at least ten times. V usage is TRBV11-2 and J usage is TRBJ2-1; the match to TRBD2 covers 9 bases. CDR1 is SGHAT and CDR2 is FQNNGV in the germline V gene. V lost 5 bases, J lost 14 bases, and 10 bases stayed unmatched. The CDR3 spans 13 residues. In DNA form, the CDR3 reads TGTGCCAGCAGCCTACCGGGTAGCGGGAGCAAGTTCTTC. Amino acid sequence: CASSLPGSGSKFF.

This clonotype was recorded many times. The V call is TRBV12-3 or TRBV12-4, the J call TRBJ2-5; D may be TRBD1 (6 bases). V lost 6 bases to trimming and J lost 0 bases, with 14 bases between them. This CDR3 comprises 15 residues. Here the CDR3 DNA reads TGTGCCAGCAGCCACCAAGGGGGTCACCAAGAGACCCAGTACTTC. Encoded protein: CASSHQGGHQETQYF.

CDR3 in DNA: TGCAGTGCTAGCGGGAGGGCTCGGAATGAGCAGTTCTTC. Its protein product is CSASGRARNEQFF. J is TRBJ2-1 and V is TRBV20-1, with TRBD2 matching over 8 bases. Germline loops: CDR1 DFQATT, CDR2 SNEGSKA (reference sequence). V gave up 3 bases and J gave up 7 bases; unmatched junction bases: 5. This CDR3 spans 13 amino acids.

This clonotype was detected many times. The chain employs TRBV27 and TRBJ1-1; D call uncertain. In germline, CDR1 is MNHEY, CDR2 SMNVEV (reference sequence). Trimming took 5 bases from V and 1 from J, leaving 8 bases between them. The CDR3 loop spans 13 amino acids. The CDR3 coding sequence is TGTGCCAGCAGTCCGACACCGAACACTGAAGCTTTCTTT. This translates into CASSPTPNTEAFF.

This clonotype was observed at least ten times. The V and J genes are TRBV12-3 or TRBV12-4 and TRBJ2-3, with 13 bases fitting TRBD2. This CDR3 region has 14 residues. With 6 bases clipped from V and 3 bases from J, the junction kept 0 bases outside the gene matches. This CDR3 is CASRLAGGTDTQYF. Written as DNA, the CDR3 is TGTGCCAGCAGACTAGCGGGAGGGACAGATACGCAGTATTTT.

This clonotype was seen many times. DNA for the CDR3: TGTGCCAGCACCGAAGGCTTTGGATCTAGCACAGATACGCAGTATTTT. Translation: CASTEGFGSSTDTQYF. The V gene is TRBV12-3 or TRBV12-4, the J gene TRBJ2-3; D is undetermined. V was cut by 7 bases and J by 0 bases, with 17 bases left in between. CDR3 length: 16 residues.

At least ten counts were recorded for this clonotype. This chain joins TRBV6-1 and TRBJ2-7, with TRBD2 matching 12 bases. V shed 1 base, J shed 3 bases, and the junction held 1 base outside the gene matches. CDR3 length equals 15 residues. CDR1 and CDR2 (germline): MNHNS, SASEGT. The CDR3: CASSEGLAGVYEQYF. CDR3 sequence (DNA): TGTGCCAGCAGTGAAGGACTAGCGGGAGTCTACGAGCAGTACTTC.

This clonotype was recorded many times. This rearrangement joins TRBV30 to TRBJ1-2; 11 bases are shared with TRBD1. Germline V gene sequence: CDR1 GTSNPN, CDR2 SVGIG (reference sequence). J was trimmed by 7 bases and V by 5 bases; bases with no gene match: 3. There are 12 residues in the CDR3. CDR3 bases: TGTGCCTGGGAGGACAGGGGGCCTGGCTACACCTTC. This translates into CAWEDRGPGYTF.

The table lists this clonotype with many counts. The chain carries TRBV10-2 and TRBJ2-7; D gene ambiguous. This CDR3 is 16 amino acids long. Germline V gene sequence: CDR1 WSHSY, CDR2 SAAADI. V was pared by 3 bases and J by 0 bases, with 15 bases between. CDR3 sequence reads: CASSEVSAGFSYEQYF. In DNA form, the CDR3 reads TGCGCCAGCAGTGAAGTCTCCGCCGGGTTCTCCTACGAGCAGTACTTC.

The V gene is TRBV24-1, the J gene TRBJ2-1, with 8 positions matching TRBD2. The V segment lost 4 bases and the J segment 8 bases; nucleotides outside the gene matches: 9. The germline CDR1 and CDR2 sequences are KGHDR and SFDVKD. The CDR3 extends over 15 amino acids. The chain's CDR3 is CATSDPGVAGHEQFF. CDR3 nucleotides: TGTGCCACCAGTGACCCCGGAGTAGCGGGGCATGAGCAGTTCTTC.

This clonotype was detected ten times or more. The chain carries TRBV6-1 and TRBJ2-1, with D perhaps TRBD2 (5 bases). CDR1 MNHNS and CDR2 SASEGT come from the germline V gene. The CDR3 is 12 residues long. Trimming left V 6 bases short and J 5 bases short, with 8 bases between. For the CDR3, the DNA is TGTGCCAGCAGACTAGGGAACAATGAGCAGTTCTTC. This gives the protein CASRLGNNEQFF.

This clonotype was detected a few times. This chain uses TRBV29-1 with TRBJ2-1; TRBD1 might be the D (5 bases). In germline, CDR1 is SQVTM, CDR2 ANQGSEA. The CDR3 has 15 amino acids. The V end lost 7 bases, the J end lost 0 bases, and 16 bases lay between the germline ends. CDR3 sequence: CSAGHPPSSYNEQFF. DNA of the CDR3: TGCAGCGCAGGACACCCCCCGAGCTCCTACAATGAGCAGTTCTTC.

This clonotype was seen repeatedly, ten times or more. The CDR3: CASSIGQSSYEQYF. For the CDR3, the DNA is TGTGCCAGTAGTATAGGGCAGAGCTCCTACGAGCAGTACTTC. The rearrangement links TRBV19 to TRBJ2-7; D is unresolved. Trimming removed 1 base from V and 0 bases from J, with 7 bases in between. Germline values: CDR1 LNHDA, CDR2 SQIVND (reference sequence). The CDR3 has 14 amino acids.

This clonotype has ten or more counts. The rearrangement uses TRBV30 and TRBJ1-4; the match to TRBD1 covers 10 bases. Germline V CDR1 and CDR2: GTSNPN, SVGIG (reference sequence). After removal of 3 bases from V and 8 bases from J, the junction contained 6 bases not matched to a gene. The CDR3 is 14 amino acids. CDR3 region: CAWSRQGAKEKLFF. In DNA form, the CDR3 reads TGTGCCTGGAGCCGACAGGGGGCAAAGGAAAAACTGTTTTTT.

This clonotype was detected a few times. The V call is TRBV4-1, the J call TRBJ2-1; 13 bases line up with TRBD2. With V trimmed by 4 bases and J by 4 bases, 4 bases remained unmatched. The germline V gene has CDR1 MGHRA and CDR2 YSYEKL. The CDR3 sequence is 16 residues long. The CDR3 sequence: CASSPPTSGRYNEQFF. DNA for the CDR3: TGCGCCAGCAGCCCCCCGACTAGCGGGAGGTACAATGAGCAGTTCTTC.